The 12 T cell receptor beta chains below were found in one sample sequenced in a study of T cell responses to AZD1222 COVID-19 vaccine. Clones were read by immunoSEQ multiplex PCR, and TCRdb kept only the in-frame ones, dropping some. Among 150,000 to 200,000 clones listed, approximately 92% were seen once. Sequenced material: peripheral blood, taken on day 0 of AZD1222 vaccination. These TCRs come from an adult in good health.

The chain joins TRBV7-8 to TRBJ1-3, with TRBD1 as a possible D gene (5 bases). The CDR3 is 20 amino acids. The V gene lost 5 bases and the J gene lost 4 bases, with 30 bases spanning the gap. Germline V gene sequence: CDR1 SGHVS, CDR2 FQNEAQ. The CDR3 region has the DNA TGTGCCAGCAGCCGATCTACGAGAGGTTTACCACTCGGGGCCGGAAACACCATATATTTT. Translation: CASSRSTRGLPLGAGNTIYF.

The V gene is TRBV4-2, the J gene TRBJ2-2, with D hard to call. The CDR3 runs to 15 residues. Trimming left V 0 bases short and J 1 base short, with 6 bases between. Germline loops: CDR1 LGHNA, CDR2 YNFKEQ. CDR3 sequence reads: CASSQDPGNTGELFF. Written as DNA, the CDR3 is TGTGCCAGCAGCCAAGATCCCGGGAACACCGGGGAGCTGTTTTTT.

The chain has TRBV28 and TRBJ1-2, with a weak D call TRBD1 (5 bases). The CDR3 totals 13 residues. The V end was cut by 6 bases, the J end by 6 bases, with 14 bases between. Germline V lookup: CDR1 MDHEN, CDR2 SYDVKM. The CDR3 sequence is CASRPPGTNGYTF. CDR3 nucleotide sequence: TGTGCCAGCAGGCCACCAGGGACTAATGGCTACACCTTC.

This clone was observed a few times. The V and J genes are TRBV7-2 and TRBJ1-1; possibly TRBD1 for D (6 bases). Trimming took 5 bases from V and 3 from J, leaving 10 bases between them. The CDR3 length is 13 residues. Germline loops: CDR1 SGHTA, CDR2 FQGNSA. Here the CDR3 reads CASSNYRDTEAFF. The CDR3 bases are TGTGCCAGCAGCAACTACAGGGACACTGAAGCTTTCTTT.

At least ten counts were recorded for this clone. This chain joins TRBV6-1 and TRBJ1-2; D is ambiguous. In germline, CDR1 is MNHNS, CDR2 SASEGT. This CDR3 contains 16 residues. Between the trimmed V and J ends, which lost 3 bases and 1 base, there was a span of 15 bases. CDR3 region: CASSETLRQYNYGYTF. The DNA of the CDR3 is TGTGCCAGCAGTGAGACCCTGAGGCAATATAACTATGGCTACACCTTC.

The gene calls are TRBV12-3 or TRBV12-4 and TRBJ2-2, with D uncertain. This CDR3 is built from 13 residues. V lost 3 bases and J 6 bases, leaving 8 bases between the germline ends. Here the CDR3 reads CASSLVEAGELFF. The CDR3 coding sequence is TGTGCCAGCAGTTTGGTAGAGGCCGGGGAGCTGTTTTTT.

V usage is TRBV4-2 and J usage is TRBJ1-2; D is possibly TRBD1 (5 bases). Trimming removed 1 base at V and 4 bases at J, with 16 bases between. Germline-derived CDR1 and CDR2 are LGHNA and YNFKEQ. The CDR3 spans 16 residues. This CDR3 reads CASSQARQSFLYGYTF. In DNA form, the CDR3 reads TGTGCCAGCAGCCAAGCTAGACAGTCTTTCCTCTATGGCTACACCTTC.

This clone was observed a single time. This chain links TRBV27 with TRBJ1-2; TRBD1 is a possible D gene (5 bases). Germline CDR1 and CDR2: MNHEY and SMNVEV (reference sequence). The CDR3 totals 14 residues. V was shortened by 2 bases and J by 4 bases, with 11 bases between the two germline ends. The CDR3 loop is CASSLRGVGYGYTF. DNA for the CDR3: TGTGCCAGCAGTTTAAGGGGAGTGGGCTATGGCTACACCTTC.

The chain joins TRBV28 to TRBJ1-1; the D gene is possibly TRBD1 (6 bases). Trimming cost V 1 base and J 12 bases, with 18 bases left between them. This CDR3 has 14 amino acids. Germline CDR1 MDHEN, CDR2 SYDVKM. Here the CDR3 reads CASSLSYRAPQPFF. Here the CDR3 DNA reads TGTGCCAGCAGTTTATCATACAGGGCCCCTCAACCTTTCTTT. Drawing the rest from reference TRBV28 and TRBJ1-1, the complete variable domain is DVKVTQSSRYLVKRTGEKVFLECVQDMDHENMFWYRQDPGLGLRLIYFSYDVKMKEKGDIPEGYSVSREKKERFSLILESASTNQTSMYLCASSLSYRAPQPFFGQGTRLTVV.

The rearrangement links TRBV11-3 to TRBJ2-1, with 7 bases aligning to TRBD1. The length of the CDR3 is 15 residues. Germline V gives CDR1 SGHNT, CDR2 YENEEA. Trimming took 5 bases from V and 3 from J; bases not matched to a gene: 7. Written as DNA, the CDR3 is TGTGCCAGCAGCCGACGGGACAGTAACTACAATGAGCAGTTCTTC. As protein: CASSRRDSNYNEQFF.

The V gene is TRBV29-1, the J gene TRBJ1-2; D gene uncertain. V was shortened by 1 base and J by 4 bases, with 7 bases between the two germline ends. This CDR3 comprises 12 residues. The germline V gene has CDR1 SQVTM and CDR2 ANQGSEA. CDR3 nucleotide sequence: TGCAGCGTTGAAGGCGGAAGCTATGGCTACACCTTC. This sequence encodes CSVEGGSYGYTF.

This sequence joins TRBV28 and TRBJ1-1, with D possibly TRBD1 on 6 matching bases. In germline, CDR1 is MDHEN, CDR2 SYDVKM. V was shortened by 4 bases and J by 0 bases, with 12 bases between the two germline ends. This CDR3 is built from 15 residues. The chain's CDR3 is CASSSGQTMNTEAFF. For the CDR3, the DNA is TGTGCCAGCAGTTCAGGACAGACCATGAACACTGAAGCTTTCTTT.